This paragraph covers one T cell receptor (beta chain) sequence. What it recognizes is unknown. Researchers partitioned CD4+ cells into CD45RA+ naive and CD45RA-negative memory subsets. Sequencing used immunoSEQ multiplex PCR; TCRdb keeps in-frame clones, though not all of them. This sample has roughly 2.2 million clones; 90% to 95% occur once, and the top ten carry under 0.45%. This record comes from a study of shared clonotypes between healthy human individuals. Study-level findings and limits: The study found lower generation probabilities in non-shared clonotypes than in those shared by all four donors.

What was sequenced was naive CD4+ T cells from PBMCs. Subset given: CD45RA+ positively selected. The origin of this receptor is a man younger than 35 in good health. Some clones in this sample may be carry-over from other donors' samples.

CDR3 nucleotide sequence: TGTGCCAGCAGTTCCGACAGGAGATTTTTCTTT. Its translation: CASSSDRRFFF. The chain links TRBV6-5 to TRBJ1-1; weak D call: TRBD1 (6 bases). Germline V lookup: CDR1 MNHEY, CDR2 SVGAGI. The CDR3 is 11 amino acids. Trimming took 4 bases from V and 13 from J, leaving 13 bases between them.